The T cell receptor (beta chain) under discussion was sequenced for a study of blood T cell repertoires in COVID-19. Study-wide context: Sites across the United States, Italy and Spain contributed samples from acute and convalescent COVID-19. Sample material is recorded as cDNA or gDNA derived from T cells, B-cell-depleted T cells, or PBMCs.

In the original workflow: Counts of nucleated cells, estimated from reference gene primer amplification, were obtained. Only in-frame clones appear in the TCRdb table, and some are missing; sequencing was by immunoSEQ multiplex PCR. That table supplies the V and J calls and clone size; D and trimming were determined from the DNA. The sample shows approximately 71,000 clones, roughly 80% of them seen only once. V lost 7 bases and J 5 bases, leaving 8 bases between the germline ends. CDR1 is KGHDR, CDR2 SFDVKD, per germline. The CDR3 has 11 residues. This TCR derives from an elderly woman with acute or convalescent COVID-19. The chain links TRBV24-1 to TRBJ2-7; D might be TRBD1 (6 bases). The source material was peripheral blood. In DNA, the CDR3 is TGTGCCACCAGAGCAGGGGACGAGCAGTACTTC. It is translated as CATRAGDEQYF.